This TCR beta chain was sequenced during a study of PD-1 blockade in classical Hodgkin lymphoma. The study, taken as a whole, reports: Reported baseline diversity: healthy donors highest, relapsed/refractory patients lowest.

Here immunoSEQ multiplex PCR was the method, and the copy in TCRdb shows in-frame clones only, minus some. The data hold 49,000 or so clones, with around 81% observed a single time. Comments on this clone: The antigen remains undetermined.

The CDR3 loop spans 15 amino acids. The germline CDR1 and CDR2 sequences are SGHNT and YYREEE (reference sequence). V dropped 0 bases and J dropped 0 bases, with 7 bases sitting between them. Every patient experienced relapse after autologous stem cell transplantation, and brentuximab vedotin exposure varied. The material sequenced was peripheral blood mononuclear cells (PBMCs), taken before the second cycle of nivolumab. The chain employs TRBV5-4 and TRBJ2-1; no reliable D call. The sequence was collected from a human donor with classical Hodgkin lymphoma. CDR3 in amino acids: CASSLAMSSYNEQFF. The CDR3 nucleotides are TGTGCCAGCAGCTTGGCCATGAGCTCCTACAATGAGCAGTTCTTC.